This T cell receptor (beta chain) was sequenced for a study of blood T cell repertoires in COVID-19. The overall study: Specimens from acute and convalescent COVID-19 originated in the United States, Italy and Spain. T cells, B-cell-depleted T cells, or PBMCs provided the cDNA or gDNA that served as material.

Authors' methods: From reference gene primer amplification, estimates of nucleated cell counts were derived. Here immunoSEQ multiplex PCR was the method, and the copy in TCRdb shows in-frame clones only, minus some. V and J calls plus clone size are reproduced from that table; the DNA served to infer D and trimming. The repertoire holds 130,000 to 150,000 clones, with over 80% as singletons. The material sequenced was peripheral blood. The source is a woman aged 50 to 60 with acute or convalescent COVID-19.

The CDR3 loop is CASSSDRGLNIQYF. The CDR3 bases are TGTGCCAGCAGTTCTGACAGGGGGTTAAACATTCAGTACTTC. This sequence joins TRBV6-5 and TRBJ2-4, with 9 nucleotides matching TRBD1. Germline values: CDR1 MNHEY, CDR2 SVGAGI. J was trimmed by 6 bases and V by 4 bases; bases with no gene match: 4. The CDR3 is made up of 14 amino acids.